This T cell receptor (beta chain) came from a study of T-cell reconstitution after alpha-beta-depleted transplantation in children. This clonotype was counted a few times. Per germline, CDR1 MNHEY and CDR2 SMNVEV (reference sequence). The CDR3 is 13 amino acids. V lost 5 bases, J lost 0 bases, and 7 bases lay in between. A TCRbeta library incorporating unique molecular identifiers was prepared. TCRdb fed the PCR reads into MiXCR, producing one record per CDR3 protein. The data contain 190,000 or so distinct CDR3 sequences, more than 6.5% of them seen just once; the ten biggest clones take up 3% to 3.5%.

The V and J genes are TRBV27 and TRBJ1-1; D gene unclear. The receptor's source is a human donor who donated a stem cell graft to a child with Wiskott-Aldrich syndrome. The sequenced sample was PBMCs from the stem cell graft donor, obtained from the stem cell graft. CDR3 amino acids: CASSLLMNTEAFF. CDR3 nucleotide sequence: TGTGCCAGCAGTCTACTGATGAACACTGAAGCTTTCTTT.